This TCR beta chain was recovered during a study of early T cells in non-severe SARS-CoV-2 infection. Study results and caveats: Anti-spike CD8 responses were favored by VDJdb matching, which missed private and CD4 specificities.

A remark on this clonotype: No antigen is known for it.

Each cDNA molecule carried a unique molecular identifier. A single record per CDR3 protein comes from TCRdb applying MiXCR to the 5' RACE reads. The top ten hold 2.5% to 3% of the sample, which has about 59,000 distinct CDR3 sequences, about 12% seen once. V dropped 9 bases and J dropped 7; count of bases not matched to a gene: 14. Germline loops: CDR1 MNHEY, CDR2 SMNVEV (reference sequence). CDR3 length equals 15 residues. The specimen was whole blood. The sequence came from an adult who was a healthcare worker with PCR-confirmed SARS-CoV-2 infection or an uninfected control (not recorded which). The chain joins TRBV27 to TRBJ2-7; TRBD1 matches at 11 bases. The CDR3 DNA reads as TGTGCCAGTAAAGTTGGACAGGGGGCTTCTTGGGAGCAGTACTTC. This translates into CASKVGQGASWEQYF.